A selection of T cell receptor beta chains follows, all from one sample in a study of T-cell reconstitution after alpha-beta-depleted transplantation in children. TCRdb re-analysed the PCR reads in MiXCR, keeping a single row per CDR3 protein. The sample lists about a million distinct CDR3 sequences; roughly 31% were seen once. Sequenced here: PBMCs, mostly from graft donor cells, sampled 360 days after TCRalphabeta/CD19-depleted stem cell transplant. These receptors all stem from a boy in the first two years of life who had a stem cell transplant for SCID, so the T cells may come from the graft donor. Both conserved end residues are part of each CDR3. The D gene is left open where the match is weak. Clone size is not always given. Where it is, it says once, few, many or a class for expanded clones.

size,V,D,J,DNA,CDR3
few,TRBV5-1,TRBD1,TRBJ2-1,TGTGCCAGCAGTTCCGGGACAGTCTACAATGAGCAGTTCTTC,CASSSGTVYNEQFF
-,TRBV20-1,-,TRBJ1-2,TGCAGTGCTAGACGCCTGGGGGATGGCTACACCTTC,CSARRLGDGYTF
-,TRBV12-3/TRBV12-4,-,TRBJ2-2,TGTGCCAGCAGTGCGCTCCGGACCGGGGAGCTGTTTTTT,CASSALRTGELFF
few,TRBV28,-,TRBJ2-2,TGTGCCAGCAGTTTAGCACGCCTGGGGACCGGGGAGCTGTTTTTT,CASSLARLGTGELFF
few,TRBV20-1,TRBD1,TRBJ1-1,TGCAGTGCCCAAGACAGGGCGGCTGAAGCTTTCTTT,CSAQDRAAEAFF
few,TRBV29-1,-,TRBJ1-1,TGCAGCGTTTCGCCGGATCCGAACACTGAAGCTTTCTTT,CSVSPDPNTEAFF
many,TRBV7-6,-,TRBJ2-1,TGTGCCAGCAGCGGTGTAGAGATGCGTTACAATGAGCAGTTCTTC,CASSGVEMRYNEQFF
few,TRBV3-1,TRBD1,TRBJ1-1,TGTGCCAGCAGACAGGGGACGGTGAACACTGAAGCTTTCTTT,CASRQGTVNTEAFF
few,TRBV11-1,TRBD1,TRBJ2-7,TGTGCCAGCAGCACCGGGACAGGGAACGAGCAGTACTTC,CASSTGTGNEQYF
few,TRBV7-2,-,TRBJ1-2,TGTGCCAGCAGCGGAGGTCGGACCTATGGCTACACCTTC,CASSGGRTYGYTF
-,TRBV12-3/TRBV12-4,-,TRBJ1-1,TGTGCCAGCAGTTTGCGGGGGCGTAGCACTGAAGCTTTCTTT,CASSLRGRSTEAFF
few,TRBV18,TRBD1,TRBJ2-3,TGTGCCAGCTCGTCGGACAGGGGTAATACAGATACGCAGTATTTT,CASSSDRGNTDTQYF
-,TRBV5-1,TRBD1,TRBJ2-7,TGCGCCAGCAGTTACTGGGACAGCTCCTACGAGCAGTACTTC,CASSYWDSSYEQYF
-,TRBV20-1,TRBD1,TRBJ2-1,TGCAGTGCTGGAGACAGGGTATCCTACAATGAGCAGTTCTTC,CSAGDRVSYNEQFF
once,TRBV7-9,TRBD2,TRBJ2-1,TGTGCCAGCAGCCCGCCGGGACTAGGGCAGAACAATGAGCAGTTCTTC,CASSPPGLGQNNEQFF
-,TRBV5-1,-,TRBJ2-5,TGCGCCAGCAGCTTGGGTGGCAGGCCCCAAGAGACCCAGTACTTC,CASSLGGRPQETQYF
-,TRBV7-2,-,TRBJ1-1,TGTGCCAGCAGCTCCCTAAGGAGTACTGAAGCTTTCTTT,CASSSLRSTEAFF
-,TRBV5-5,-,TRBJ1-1,TGTGCCAGCAGCTTGATTCCTGCGACAGCGAACAGTGAAGCTTTCTTT,CASSLIPATANSEAFF
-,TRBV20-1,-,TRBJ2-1,TGCAGTGCTAGAGCTCACCCAACGGTCGATGAGCAGTTCTTC,CSARAHPTVDEQFF
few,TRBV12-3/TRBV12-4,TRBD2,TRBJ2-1,TGTGCCAGCAATCTAGGGCTAGCGGGGGGTTACAATGAGCAGTTCTTC,CASNLGLAGGYNEQFF
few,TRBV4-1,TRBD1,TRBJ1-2,TGCGCCAGCAGTCCGATCGGACAGGCTGTCAATGGCTACACCTTC,CASSPIGQAVNGYTF
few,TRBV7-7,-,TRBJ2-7,TGTGCCAGCAGCTCTAGGTTAGATACAGTGAAGTACTTC,CASSSRLDTVKYF
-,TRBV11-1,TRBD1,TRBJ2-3,TGTGCCAGCAGCCCCGGGACAGCCATCACAGATACGCAGTATTTT,CASSPGTAITDTQYF
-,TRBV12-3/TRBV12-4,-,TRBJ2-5,TGTGCCAGCAGTTTAGGGGACCCCGGGGAGACCCAGTACTTC,CASSLGDPGETQYF
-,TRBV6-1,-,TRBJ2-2,TGTGCCACCCACTGGGGGAACTCACGTACCGGGGAGCTGTTTTTT,CATHWGNSRTGELFF
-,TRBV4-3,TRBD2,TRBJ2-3,TGCGCCAGCAGCCAAGGAGGGACTAGCGGGACAGATACGCAGTATTTT,CASSQGGTSGTDTQYF
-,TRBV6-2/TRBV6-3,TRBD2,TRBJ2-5,TGTGCCAGCAGAGCTCTAGCGGGGGGGGAAGAGACCCAGTACTTC,CASRALAGGEETQYF
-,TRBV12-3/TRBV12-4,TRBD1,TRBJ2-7,TGTGCCAGCAGTGCCGCAGGGGGTAGACATTCCTACGAGCAGTACTTC,CASSAAGGRHSYEQYF
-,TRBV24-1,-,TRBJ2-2,TGTGCCACCAGTGATCCGGGATCGGGAACCGGGGAGCTGTTTTTT,CATSDPGSGTGELFF
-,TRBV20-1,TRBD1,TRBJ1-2,TGCAGTGCACCGCTGGCCGGACAGGGACTTTATGGCTACACCTTC,CSAPLAGQGLYGYTF
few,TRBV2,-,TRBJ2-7,TGTGCCAGCCGCCGGGACGGACCCTACGAGCAGTACTTC,CASRRDGPYEQYF
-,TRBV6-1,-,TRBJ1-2,TGTGCCAGCAAGTCCCCGCCTAACTATGGCTACACCTTC,CASKSPPNYGYTF
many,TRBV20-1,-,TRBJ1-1,TGCAGTGCGGCGCACAGGGCGAACACTGAAGCTTTCTTT,CSAAHRANTEAFF
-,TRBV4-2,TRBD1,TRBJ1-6,TGTGCCAGCAGCCAAGGTCTGGGACAGGGATATAATTCACCCCTCCACTTT,CASSQGLGQGYNSPLHF
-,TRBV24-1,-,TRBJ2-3,TGTGCCACCAGTGTTTTTACGGGAACAGATACGCAGTATTTT,CATSVFTGTDTQYF
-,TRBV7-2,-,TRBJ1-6,TGTGCCAGCAGCCCGATGGACGAGTGGGGGAATTCACCCCTCCACTTT,CASSPMDEWGNSPLHF
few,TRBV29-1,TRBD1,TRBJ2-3,TGCAGCGCTAAAGTTGACAGGGTGCCTACAGATACGCAGTATTTT,CSAKVDRVPTDTQYF
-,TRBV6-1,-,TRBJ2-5,TGTGCCAGCAGTCCCACCCAGGGGGGCCCCAGAGAGACCCAGTACTTC,CASSPTQGGPRETQYF
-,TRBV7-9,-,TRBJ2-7,TGTGCCAGCAGCCTCCCGGCAGGACACCCCTACGAGCAGTACTTC,CASSLPAGHPYEQYF
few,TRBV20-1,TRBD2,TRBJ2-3,TGCAGTGCTAAATTACCAGCGGGGGTGGTCTTTAGCACAGATACGCAGTATTTT,CSAKLPAGVVFSTDTQYF
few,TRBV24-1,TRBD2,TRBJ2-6,TGTGCCACCAGTGACCCCCGGGGGGGGGCCTTATCTGGGGCCAACGTCCTGACTTTC,CATSDPRGGALSGANVLTF
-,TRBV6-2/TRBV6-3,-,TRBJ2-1,TGTGCCAGCAGGCCCAACTCCTACAATGAGCAGTTCTTC,CASRPNSYNEQFF
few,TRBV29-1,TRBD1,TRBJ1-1,TGCAGCGCGGGGAGGTGGGACAGGGAAGCTTTCTTT,CSAGRWDREAFF
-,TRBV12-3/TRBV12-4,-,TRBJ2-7,TGTGCCAGCAGTTTAGGCGGCAGGGTAGCCAAGTACTTC,CASSLGGRVAKYF
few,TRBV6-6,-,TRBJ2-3,TGTGCCAGCAGCTCCCCATCAGATACGCAGTATTTT,CASSSPSDTQYF
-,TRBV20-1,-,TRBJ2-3,TGCAGTGCTAGTGGCCAAGACCAAGGCTACTACACAGATACGCAGTATTTT,CSASGQDQGYYTDTQYF
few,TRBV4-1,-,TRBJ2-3,TGCGCCAGCAGCCAAGAAGAAGGATCCGATACGCAGTATTTT,CASSQEEGSDTQYF
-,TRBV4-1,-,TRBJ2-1,TGCGCCAGCAGCCAAGGACGGGACCTCAATGAGCAGTTCTTC,CASSQGRDLNEQFF
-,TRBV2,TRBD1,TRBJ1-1,TGTGCCAGCAGTGGACAGGGGGCCGCTGAAGCTTTCTTT,CASSGQGAAEAFF
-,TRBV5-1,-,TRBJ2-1,TGCGCCAGCAGCCAGGACTCGGACGGCCGATGGGATGAGCAGTTCTTC,CASSQDSDGRWDEQFF
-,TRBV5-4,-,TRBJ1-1,TGTGCCAGCAGCTTGGCCCTGATCCGGACAGCGAACACTGAAGCTTTCTTT,CASSLALIRTANTEAFF
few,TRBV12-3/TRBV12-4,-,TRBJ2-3,TGTGCCAGCAGTTTTGAGAGAGTTGACGCAGATACGCAGTATTTT,CASSFERVDADTQYF